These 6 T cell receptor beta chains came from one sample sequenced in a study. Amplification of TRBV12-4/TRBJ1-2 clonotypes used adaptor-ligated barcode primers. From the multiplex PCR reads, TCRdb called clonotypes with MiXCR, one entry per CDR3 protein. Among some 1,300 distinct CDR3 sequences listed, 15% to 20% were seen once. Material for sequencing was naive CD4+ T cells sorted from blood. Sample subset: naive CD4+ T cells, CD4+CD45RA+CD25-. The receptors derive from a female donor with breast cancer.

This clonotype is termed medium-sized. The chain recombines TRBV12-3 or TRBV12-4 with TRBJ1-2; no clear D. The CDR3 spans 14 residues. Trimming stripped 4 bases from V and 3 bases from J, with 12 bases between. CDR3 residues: CASSSAGIDYGYTF. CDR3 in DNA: TGTGCCAGCAGTTCGGCGGGGATCGACTATGGCTACACCTTC.

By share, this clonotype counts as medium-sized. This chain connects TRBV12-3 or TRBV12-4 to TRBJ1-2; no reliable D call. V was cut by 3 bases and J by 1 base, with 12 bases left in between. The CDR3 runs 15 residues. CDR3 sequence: CASSLRTTINYGYTF. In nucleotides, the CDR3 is TGTGCCAGCAGTTTGAGGACTACGATTAACTATGGCTACACCTTC.

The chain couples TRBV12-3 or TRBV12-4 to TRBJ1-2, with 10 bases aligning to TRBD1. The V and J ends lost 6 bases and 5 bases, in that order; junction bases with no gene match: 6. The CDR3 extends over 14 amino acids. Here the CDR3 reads CASSPAGQGYGYTF. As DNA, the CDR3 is TGTGCCAGCAGCCCCGCGGGACAGGGGTATGGCTACACCTTC.

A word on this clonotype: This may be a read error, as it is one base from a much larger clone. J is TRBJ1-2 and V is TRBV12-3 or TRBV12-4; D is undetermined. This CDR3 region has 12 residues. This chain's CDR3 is CVSSLADYGYTF. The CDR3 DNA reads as TGTGTCAGCAGTTTAGCCGACTATGGCTACACCTTC.

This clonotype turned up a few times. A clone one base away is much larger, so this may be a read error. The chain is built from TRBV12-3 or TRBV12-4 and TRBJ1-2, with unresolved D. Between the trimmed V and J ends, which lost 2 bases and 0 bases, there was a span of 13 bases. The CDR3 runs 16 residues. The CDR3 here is CASSLWEVATNYGYTF. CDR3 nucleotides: TGTGCCAGCAGTTTATGGGAAGTTGCCACTAACTATGGCTACACCTTC.

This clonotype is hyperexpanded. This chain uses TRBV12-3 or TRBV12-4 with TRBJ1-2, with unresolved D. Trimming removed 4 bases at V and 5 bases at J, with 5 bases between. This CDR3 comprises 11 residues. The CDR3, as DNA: TGTGCCAGCAGTTCACAGTATGGCTACACCTTC. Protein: CASSSQYGYTF.